The 32 T cell receptor beta chains listed next were all sequenced from one sample in a study of T cells in Graves' hyperthyroidism and ophthalmopathy. TCR beta CDR3 sequences were amplified from RNA transcripts. TCR CDR3 underwent first-round RT-PCR with the HTBI primer set. TCRdb used MiXCR to reprocess the multiplex PCR reads, holding one entry per CDR3 protein. The data contain fewer than 800,000 distinct CDR3 sequences, around 15% of them singletons. Sequenced sample: blood. Source of these receptors: a young man with Graves' hyperthyroidism.

This clonotype was seen at least ten times. The chain carries TRBV24-1 and TRBJ2-2; D is ambiguous. The V gene lost 4 bases and the J gene lost 5 bases, with 7 bases spanning the gap. Looked up from germline, CDR1 is KGHDR and CDR2 is SFDVKD. The CDR3 is 13 residues long. CDR3: CATSDPSTGELFF. Written as DNA, the CDR3 is TGTGCCACCAGTGACCCCAGTACCGGGGAGCTGTTTTTT.

This clonotype was seen repeatedly, ten times or more. The V call is TRBV3-1, the J call TRBJ2-7, with 12 bases aligning to TRBD2. The CDR3 is 16 residues long. CDR1 is LGHDT, CDR2 YNNKEL, per germline (reference sequence). V dropped 1 base and J dropped 2; count of bases not matched to a gene: 3. The CDR3 protein is CASSQGLAGGPYEQYF. The DNA for the CDR3 is TGTGCCAGCAGCCAAGGGCTAGCGGGAGGGCCCTACGAGCAGTACTTC.

This clonotype has a handful of counts. This chain connects TRBV5-6 to TRBJ1-1; no reliable D call. V shed 0 bases and J shed 0 bases, with 15 bases lying between them. Germline CDR1 is SGHDT and CDR2 is YYEEEE. The CDR3 sequence is 17 residues long. The CDR3: CASSLAGIRDMNTEAFF. The CDR3 DNA follows: TGTGCCAGCAGCTTGGCGGGGATCAGAGACATGAACACTGAAGCTTTCTTT.

The gene calls are TRBV28 and TRBJ2-3; 9 nucleotides match TRBD2. From germline, CDR1 is MDHEN and CDR2 SYDVKM. Germline trimming cut 5 bases from V and 3 bases from J; bases unmatched to any gene: 6. CDR3 size: 15 residues. This chain's CDR3 is CASSPISGRTDTQYF. The CDR3 nucleotides are TGTGCCAGCAGTCCCATTAGCGGGAGAACAGATACGCAGTATTTT.

This clonotype was counted ten times or more. The chain links TRBV12-5 to TRBJ1-1; possible D gene TRBD1, 5 bases. CDR3 size: 15 residues. Trimming took 0 bases from V and 1 from J, leaving 9 bases between them. CDR1 is LGHNT, CDR2 FRNRAP, per germline. The CDR3 loop is CASGLVLGRNTEAFF. In DNA form, the CDR3 reads TGTGCTAGTGGTTTGGTGCTGGGACGGAACACTGAAGCTTTCTTT.

For this clonotype: A much larger clone lies a single base off, so this may be a read error. This rearrangement joins TRBV7-2 to TRBJ2-7, with D unresolved. The germline V gene encodes CDR1 SGHTA and CDR2 FQGNSA. Trimming stripped 7 bases from V and 6 bases from J, with 13 bases between. The CDR3 covers 12 residues. The DNA of the CDR3 is TGTGCCAGCAACTCGGACGGCTGCGAGCAGTACTTC. This sequence encodes CASNSDGCEQYF.

The V and J genes are TRBV20-1 and TRBJ1-6, with 8 bases identical to TRBD1. J lost 7 bases, V lost 2 bases, and 10 bases had no gene match. The CDR3 is 16 amino acids. The germline V gene encodes CDR1 DFQATT and CDR2 SNEGSKA (reference sequence). CDR3 DNA sequence: TGCAGTGCTAGACCGAACGGACAGGGAGGAAATTCACCCCTCCACTTT. It yields the protein CSARPNGQGGNSPLHF.

The V gene is TRBV24-1, the J gene TRBJ2-3; maybe TRBD2 (5 bases). The CDR3 is made up of 18 amino acids. Trimming removed 0 bases from V and 0 bases from J, with 15 bases in between. Looked up from germline, CDR1 is KGHDR and CDR2 is SFDVKD. The CDR3 spells CATSDLGRGAASTDTQYF. CDR3 in DNA: TGTGCCACCAGTGATTTGGGCCGGGGAGCTGCGAGCACAGATACGCAGTATTTT.

In this sample, this clonotype turned up many times. The rearrangement links TRBV3-1 to TRBJ1-2; D is possibly TRBD1 (5 bases). Germline CDR1 LGHDT, CDR2 YNNKEL (reference sequence). The V gene lost 5 bases and the J gene lost 3 bases, with 13 bases spanning the gap. The CDR3 extends over 14 amino acids. The CDR3 DNA follows: TGTGCCAGCAGCATACCAGGGAGCCACTATGGCTACACCTTC. Protein sequence: CASSIPGSHYGYTF.

This clonotype was seen repeatedly, ten times or more. V and J are TRBV6-2 or TRBV6-3 and TRBJ2-7, with 8 bases lining up with TRBD1. Germline trimming cut 0 bases from V and 3 bases from J; bases unmatched to any gene: 7. Germline V CDR1 and CDR2: MNHEY, SVGEGT. The CDR3 is 16 amino acids. The CDR3 is CASSYSGDRMSYEQYF. Written as DNA, the CDR3 is TGTGCCAGCAGTTACTCTGGGGACAGGATGAGCTACGAGCAGTACTTC.

This clonotype was recorded many times. The chain is built from TRBV6-1 and TRBJ2-2; tentatively, D is TRBD2 (6 bases). CDR1 is MNHNS and CDR2 is SASEGT in the germline V gene. Deletions cut 6 bases from V and 7 bases from J, with 15 bases between. The CDR3 spans 14 residues. Here the CDR3 DNA reads TGTGCCAGCAGGCCATCGAGGGAGGACGGGGAGCTGTTTTTT. Amino acid sequence: CASRPSREDGELFF.

The table lists this clonotype with a few counts. V is TRBV19 and J is TRBJ2-2, with D maybe TRBD2 (6 bases). Germline CDR1 is LNHDA and CDR2 is SQIVND (reference sequence). The V and J ends lost 3 bases and 0 bases respectively, with 8 bases between them. This CDR3 is 15 amino acids long. CDR3 coding DNA: TGTGCCAGTAGTATGGAGGGGCCGAACACCGGGGAGCTGTTTTTT. Its translation: CASSMEGPNTGELFF.

This clonotype was seen only a few times. The rearrangement uses TRBV7-9 and TRBJ2-7; 9 nucleotides line up with TRBD2. The trim removed 1 base at V and 2 bases at J, leaving 24 bases unmatched. CDR1 is SEHNR and CDR2 is FQNEAQ in the germline V gene (reference sequence). The CDR3 consists of 22 residues. The CDR3: CASSLEVGREATLAGPTYEQYF. DNA for the CDR3: TGTGCCAGCAGCTTAGAGGTGGGCAGGGAAGCCACACTAGCGGGTCCCACCTACGAGCAGTACTTC.

The J gene is TRBJ1-5, the V gene TRBV19; no clear D. This CDR3 is built from 15 residues. The V and J ends lost 6 bases and 11 bases respectively, with 23 bases between them. Germline assignment: CDR1 LNHDA and CDR2 SQIVND (reference sequence). The CDR3 region is CASSPGKQLPSAQHF. CDR3 sequence (DNA): TGTGCCAGTAGCCCCGGGAAACAGCTCCCATCGGCCCAGCATTTT. Combining the CDR3 with reference TRBV19 and TRBJ1-5 gives the whole variable domain DGGITQSPKYLFRKEGQNVTLSCEQNLNHDAMYWYRQDPGQGLRLIYYSQIVNDFQKGDIAEGYSVSREKKESFPLTVTSAQKNPTAFYLCASSPGKQLPSAQHFGDGTRLSIL.

This clonotype turned up a few times. The chain combines TRBV20-1 with TRBJ2-7, with D perhaps matching TRBD1 (6 bases). CDR1 is DFQATT and CDR2 is SNEGSKA in the germline V gene (reference sequence). Trimming stripped 7 bases from V and 7 bases from J, with 17 bases between. This CDR3 has 12 residues. The CDR3 reads CSVQQGPEEQYF. The CDR3 region has the DNA TGCAGTGTCCAACAGGGCCCGGAGGAGCAGTACTTC.

Concerning this clonotype itself: A clone one base away is much larger, so this may be a read error. The V call is TRBV7-2, the J call TRBJ2-7, with unresolved D. This CDR3 is built from 15 residues. Looked up from germline, CDR1 is SGHTA and CDR2 is FQGNSA. Trimming cost V 1 base and J 0 bases, with 10 bases left between them. This CDR3 reads CASSLGYSASYEQYF. The CDR3 nucleotides read TGTGCCAGCAGCTTAGGCTACAGTGCCTCCTACGAGCAGTACTTC.

For this clonotype: This may be a read error, as it is one base from a much larger clone. The rearrangement links TRBV2 to TRBJ2-1, with D possibly TRBD1 on 5 matching bases. The CDR3 is 15 residues long. Germline CDR1 reads SNHLY; CDR2 reads FYNNEI. V lost 7 bases, J lost 8 bases, and 21 bases lay in between. The chain's CDR3 is CASIKGPAGRDEQFF. As DNA, the CDR3 is TGTGCCAGCATTAAGGGGCCAGCCGGTAGGGATGAGCAGTTCTTC. Drawing the rest from reference TRBV2 and TRBJ2-1, the complete variable domain is EPEVTQTPSHQVTQMGQEVILRCVPISNHLYFYWYRQILGQKVEFLVSFYNNEISEKSEIFDDQFSVERPDGSNFTLKIRSTKLEDSAMYFCASIKGPAGRDEQFFGPGTRLTVL.

This clonotype was counted between two and nine times. J is TRBJ2-7 and V is TRBV6-2 or TRBV6-3; 7 bases match TRBD2. The CDR3 has 15 residues. The ends lost 6 bases at V and 0 bases at J; junction bases unmatched: 8. The germline gives CDR1 MNHEY, CDR2 SVGEGT. CDR3 coding DNA: TGTGCCAGCAGGGACCCTAGCGGTTCCTCCTACGAGCAGTACTTC. Translated, it gives CASRDPSGSSYEQYF.

This chain uses TRBV7-2 with TRBJ2-3; 10 bases fit TRBD1. V lost 4 bases, J lost 3 bases, and 7 bases stayed unmatched. Germline loops: CDR1 SGHTA, CDR2 FQGNSA. The CDR3 has 16 amino acids. CDR3 nucleotides: TGTGCCAGCAGCTCCAGACAGGGGGCCCTAACAGATACGCAGTATTTT. It yields the protein CASSSRQGALTDTQYF.

This clonotype was seen at least ten times. This sequence joins TRBV7-3 and TRBJ2-1; 11 bases fit TRBD1. Germline assignment: CDR1 SGHTA and CDR2 FQGTGA. The CDR3 runs 14 residues. V trimming: 5 bases; J trimming: 10 bases; junction bases outside the gene matches: 7. The CDR3 loop is CASSPRTGGGEQFF. The DNA of the CDR3 is TGTGCCAGCAGCCCACGGACAGGGGGCGGCGAGCAGTTCTTC.

This clonotype has more than one count but fewer than ten. The rearrangement joins TRBV20-1 to TRBJ1-1, with TRBD1 as a possible D gene (5 bases). Germline V gene lookup returns CDR1 DFQATT and CDR2 SNEGSKA (reference sequence). CDR3 length equals 18 residues. V was cut by 0 bases and J by 0 bases, with 20 bases left in between. Written as DNA, the CDR3 is TGCAGTGCTAGAGATTACATGAAGGGGACTCCCATGAACACTGAAGCTTTCTTT. Translating gives CSARDYMKGTPMNTEAFF.

This clonotype was detected ten times or more. The genes are TRBV2 and TRBJ1-5, with TRBD1 matching 7 bases. The CDR3 covers 14 residues. Germline trimming cut 0 bases from V and 7 bases from J; bases unmatched to any gene: 3. Germline V gives CDR1 SNHLY, CDR2 FYNNEI. The CDR3 loop is CASSEAAGGQPQHF. The CDR3 coding sequence is TGTGCCAGCAGTGAAGCGGCAGGGGGGCAGCCCCAGCATTTT.

This clonotype was counted only a few times. J is TRBJ2-7 and V is TRBV6-2 or TRBV6-3; 9 nucleotides match TRBD1. The V gene end was trimmed by 2 bases and the J gene end by 3 bases; junction bases not matched to a gene: 11. Germline CDR1 reads MNHEY; CDR2 reads SVGEGT. This CDR3 is built from 17 residues. The CDR3 protein is CASSYTRNRQGGYEQYF. The CDR3 bases are TGTGCCAGCAGTTACACACGCAATCGACAGGGGGGCTACGAGCAGTACTTC.

The gene calls are TRBV11-3 and TRBJ2-2, with D maybe TRBD2 (5 bases). The length of the CDR3 is 15 residues. Germline V gene lookup returns CDR1 SGHNT and CDR2 YENEEA. Trimming removed 3 bases at V and 5 bases at J, with 13 bases between. The CDR3 here is CASSFLSSGTGELFF. The CDR3 bases are TGTGCCAGCAGCTTCTTAAGTTCGGGGACCGGGGAGCTGTTTTTT. Full variable domain (remainder filled in from reference TRBV11-3 and TRBJ2-2): EAGVVQSPRYKIIEKKQPVAFWCNPISGHNTLYWYLQNLGQGPELLIRYENEEAVDDSQLPKDRFSAERLKGVDSTLKIQPAELGDSAVYLCASSFLSSGTGELFFGEGSRLTVL.

This clonotype was counted between two and nine times. The chain couples TRBV6-1 to TRBJ2-2; D call uncertain. Trimming shortened V by 5 bases and J by 0 bases, and 10 bases separated the two germline ends. Germline V gene data show CDR1 as MNHNS and CDR2 as SASEGT. CDR3 length: 15 residues. The CDR3 sequence: CASSTGSPNTGELFF. The CDR3 DNA reads TGTGCCAGCAGTACCGGGTCCCCGAACACCGGGGAGCTGTTTTTT.

This clonotype was seen many times. Here the CDR3 reads CAWSRERGRTQYF. The CDR3 bases are TGTGCCTGGAGTAGGGAAAGGGGGCGTACGCAGTATTTT. The genes are TRBV30 and TRBJ2-3, with 7 bases aligning to TRBD1. The CDR3 is 13 residues long. J was trimmed by 8 bases and V by 2 bases; bases with no gene match: 7. Germline CDR1 and CDR2: GTSNPN and SVGIG (reference sequence). The full variable domain, with the rest looked up from reference TRBV30 and TRBJ2-3, is SQTIHQWPATLVQPVGSPLSLECTVEGTSNPNLYWYRQAAGRGLQLLFYSVGIGQISSEVPQNLSASRPQDRQFILSSKKLLLSDSGFYLCAWSRERGRTQYFGPGTRLTVL.

Notes on this clonotype: A much bigger clone sits one base away, suggesting this may be a read error. The chain uses TRBV30 and TRBJ1-1; D is unresolved. CDR3 length equals 11 residues. The ends were cut back, 4 bases at V and 1 base at J, with 4 bases in the middle. Germline V gene lookup returns CDR1 GTSNPN and CDR2 SVGIG (reference sequence). The CDR3 protein is CAWNENTEAFF. The CDR3 region has the DNA TGTGCCTGGAATGAGAACACTGAAGCTTTCTTT.

This clonotype was seen repeatedly, ten times or more. The gene calls are TRBV28 and TRBJ2-7; no clear D. Trimming cost V 6 bases and J 4 bases, with 10 bases left between them. Germline CDR1 reads MDHEN; CDR2 reads SYDVKM. The CDR3 is made up of 12 amino acids. The CDR3 sequence is CASSVVGYEQYF. The CDR3 region has the DNA TGTGCCAGCAGCGTGGTAGGGTACGAGCAGTACTTC.

This clonotype was recorded a few times. The rearrangement joins TRBV4-1 to TRBJ1-3; possible D gene TRBD1, 6 bases. CDR3 length: 17 residues. V lost 1 base and J lost 0, with 13 bases in between. Germline V lookup: CDR1 MGHRA, CDR2 YSYEKL. The CDR3 here is CASSQGYGDNSGNTIYF. The CDR3 bases are TGCGCCAGCAGCCAAGGGTATGGGGACAACTCTGGAAACACCATATATTTT.

CDR3 DNA: TGTGCCAGCAGTGCGCCTGGGAACACCGGGGAGCTGTTTTTT. As protein: CASSAPGNTGELFF. V and J are TRBV3-1 and TRBJ2-2; D gene unclear. CDR1 and CDR2 (germline): LGHDT, YNNKEL (reference sequence). The CDR3 contains 14 residues. Trimming shortened V by 6 bases and J by 1 base, and 9 bases separated the two germline ends. Using reference TRBV3-1 and TRBJ2-2 for the parts outside the CDR3, the full variable domain is DTAVSQTPKYLVTQMGNDKSIKCEQNLGHDTMYWYKQDSKKFLKIMFSYNNKELIINETVPNRFSPKSPDKAHLNLHINSLELGDSAVYFCASSAPGNTGELFFGEGSRLTVL.

This clonotype was detected many times. The chain has TRBV28 and TRBJ2-5, with 9 bases fitting TRBD1. This CDR3 has 13 residues. In germline, CDR1 is MDHEN, CDR2 SYDVKM. Trimming took 7 bases from V and 4 from J; bases not matched to a gene: 4. Here the CDR3 DNA reads TGTGCCAGCAACCTACAGGGGGCAGAGACCCAGTACTTC. Protein product: CASNLQGAETQYF.

This clonotype was recorded at least ten times. The chain couples TRBV6-1 to TRBJ2-1; 7 bases are shared with TRBD2. Germline loops: CDR1 MNHNS, CDR2 SASEGT. CDR3 length: 12 residues. Germline trimming cut 6 bases from V and 7 bases from J; bases unmatched to any gene: 3. For the CDR3, the DNA is TGTGCCAGCAGCGGGACTACTAATGAGCAGTTCTTC. It translates to CASSGTTNEQFF.